Following are 8 T cell receptor beta chains from one sample sequenced in a study of T cells after yellow fever vaccination. One entry per CDR3 protein, called by TCRdb with MiXCR from the 5' RACE reads. The sample has some 320,000 distinct CDR3 sequences; about 10% are singletons. The sample was CD4+ T cells sorted from PBMCs, taken 45 days after the yellow fever booster vaccination. These receptors all come from a man between 18 and 29 years old who received the YFV17D yellow fever vaccine.

This clonotype was picked up a small number of times. Here the CDR3 DNA reads TGCAGTGCTAGAGGGGGGGTTGGTCGTCGGGAAAAACTGTTTTTT. As protein: CSARGGVGRREKLFF. The V call is TRBV20-1, the J call TRBJ1-4; tentatively, D is TRBD1 (5 bases). The CDR3 covers 15 residues. V was shortened by 1 base and J by 8 bases, with 17 bases between the two germline ends. Germline V gives CDR1 DFQATT, CDR2 SNEGSKA (reference sequence).

V is TRBV5-1 and J is TRBJ1-5, with TRBD1 matching over 8 bases. After removal of 2 bases from V and 5 bases from J, the junction contained 6 bases not matched to a gene. The CDR3 spans 15 residues. Germline V gene lookup returns CDR1 SGHRS and CDR2 YFSETQ. CDR3 coding DNA: TGCGCCAGCAGCTTTGGGTCAGGGGGCGATCAGCCCCAGCATTTT. Translated, it gives CASSFGSGGDQPQHF.

This clonotype was detected a few times. The J gene is TRBJ1-1, the V gene TRBV12-3 or TRBV12-4, with 7 bases that match TRBD1. The CDR3 consists of 13 residues. Trimming at V came to 5 bases and at J to 5 bases, leaving 5 bases not matched to a gene. This CDR3 is CASSDRVGTEAFF. As DNA, the CDR3 is TGTGCCAGCAGTGACAGGGTGGGGACTGAAGCTTTCTTT.

This sequence joins TRBV2 and TRBJ1-2; weak D call: TRBD1 (6 bases). CDR1 and CDR2 from the germline V gene are SNHLY and FYNNEI. Trimming shortened V by 6 bases and J by 7 bases, and 15 bases separated the two germline ends. This CDR3 is 13 amino acids long. CDR3 in amino acids: CASSGTPSGGYTF. The CDR3 DNA sequence: TGTGCCAGCAGCGGGACACCCTCCGGTGGCTACACCTTC.

The chain is built from TRBV19 and TRBJ1-5; D possibly corresponds to TRBD1 (6 bases). The germline CDR1 and CDR2 sequences are LNHDA and SQIVND (reference sequence). The CDR3 has 14 residues. V was trimmed by 6 bases and J by 1 base, leaving 10 bases between them. The CDR3 loop reads CASSSQGSNQPQHF. The CDR3 region has the DNA TGTGCCAGTAGCTCACAGGGAAGCAATCAGCCCCAGCATTTT.

This chain connects TRBV6-1 to TRBJ2-3; D possibly corresponds to TRBD2 (6 bases). V lost 2 bases to trimming and J lost 6 bases, with 9 bases between them. The CDR3 consists of 13 residues. Germline CDR1 is MNHNS and CDR2 is SASEGT. CDR3 residues: CASSELEGDTQYF. CDR3 bases: TGTGCCAGCAGTGAATTGGAGGGGGATACGCAGTATTTT.

The V gene is TRBV12-3 or TRBV12-4, the J gene TRBJ2-7; D not resolved. V dropped 0 bases and J dropped 4 bases, with 7 bases sitting between them. The CDR3 runs 13 residues. The CDR3 DNA sequence: TGTGCCAGCAGTTTAGCGCCGGTATACGAGCAGTACTTC. It is translated as CASSLAPVYEQYF.

In its sample, this clonotype was seen many times. The rearrangement joins TRBV6-1 to TRBJ2-2; D call uncertain. This CDR3 comprises 11 residues. Trimming cost V 2 bases and J 6 bases, with 1 base left between them. The germline CDR1 and CDR2 sequences are MNHNS and SASEGT. The CDR3 loop is CASSESGELFF. The CDR3 region has the DNA TGTGCCAGCAGTGAATCCGGGGAGCTGTTTTTT.